Detailed here is one T cell receptor (beta chain). These data are taken from a study of control samples from healthy donors and cancer patients. The table came from immunoSEQ multiplex PCR; TCRdb's copy has only in-frame clones and leaves some out. This table holds 95,000 to 100,000 clones, approximately 78% found once. This CDR3 is 13 amino acids long. The V and J ends lost 6 bases and 0 bases respectively, with 8 bases between them. The rearrangement links TRBV12-3 or TRBV12-4 to TRBJ1-1; D is perhaps TRBD1 (6 bases). This clonotype originated in a man aged 55 to 70 in good health. The sequenced sample consisted of blood. The DNA of the CDR3 is TGTGCCAGCAGCGGACAGTTGAACACTGAAGCTTTCTTT. Translation gives CASSGQLNTEAFF.